Following are 32 T cell receptor beta chains from one sample sequenced in a study of CD8+ T cells in alopecia areata (dated by TCRdb to between 2018 and 2020). The method was the immunoSEQ multiplex PCR assay. RNA was extracted from all samples and reverse transcribed into cDNA as template for TCR sequencing. TCRdb stores this immuneACCESS table with in-frame sequences only. Part of the clones is absent; in the studies checked, under half of the shortfall reflects unresolved V genes, and no reason is known for the rest. This sample gives about 200,000 clones in total; 58% of them show up just once. Clones ranked in the top ten supply approximately 5.1% of the sample. The sample's time point, from its label and the paper: less than 25 weeks on oral tofacitinib. Per the publication, the treatment or condition label means: oral pan-JAK inhibitor, 5-10 mg twice daily. Sequenced material: CD4+ T cells sorted from blood, taken at week 24, from a patient treated with tofacitinib. These receptors were obtained from a human donor with alopecia areata.

The rearrangement joins TRBV18 to TRBJ1-1; no firm D call. Trimming took 2 bases from V and 4 from J, leaving 17 bases between them. The germline gives CDR1 KGHSH, CDR2 LQKENI. The CDR3 has 16 residues. The CDR3 DNA sequence: TGTGCCAGCTCACCAGACATGCTAGCGGTGGGCACTGAAGCTTTCTTT. Its protein product is CASSPDMLAVGTEAFF.

Ten or more counts support this clone. V is TRBV11-1 and J is TRBJ2-7; D remains ambiguous. Germline loops: CDR1 SGHAT, CDR2 FQDESV (reference sequence). The CDR3 contains 14 residues. Deletions cut 5 bases from V and 0 bases from J, with 11 bases between. CDR3 sequence (DNA): TGTGCCAGCAGCCTGGGTCAGAGCTCCTACGAGCAGTACTTC. It yields the protein CASSLGQSSYEQYF. Variable domain in full (rest from reference TRBV11-1 and TRBJ2-7): EAEVAQSPRYKITEKSQAVAFWCDPISGHATLYWYRQILGQGPELLVQFQDESVVDDSQLPKDRFSAERLKGVDSTLKIQPAELGDSAMYLCASSLGQSSYEQYFGPGTRLTVT.

This clone has just one count. The chain uses TRBV27 and TRBJ2-6, with D possibly being TRBD1 (5 bases). Germline CDR1 is MNHEY and CDR2 is SMNVEV (reference sequence). The CDR3 length is 15 residues. The V and J ends lost 5 bases and 4 bases respectively, with 12 bases between them. In nucleotides, the CDR3 is TGTGCCAGCAGTACCAGGGATTCGGGGGCCAACGTCCTGACTTTC. It yields the protein CASSTRDSGANVLTF.

This clone has more than one count but fewer than ten. The chain employs TRBV4-1 and TRBJ1-4; no reliable D call. This CDR3 contains 13 residues. Germline lookup yields CDR1 MGHRA and CDR2 YSYEKL. Trimming took off 3 bases at V and 12 bases at J, with 14 bases between the two ends. CDR3 sequence: CASSQHSGIELFF. The CDR3 region has the DNA TGCGCCAGCAGCCAGCATTCGGGGATCGAACTGTTTTTT.

The V and J genes are TRBV25-1 and TRBJ2-2; D is unresolved. From germline, CDR1 is MGHDK and CDR2 SYGVNS. This CDR3 has 16 residues. V lost 7 bases to trimming and J lost 0 bases, with 15 bases between them. CDR3 in DNA: TGTGCCAGCACCCCCTGGGGTACGTCGAACACCGGGGAGCTGTTTTTT. Protein sequence: CASTPWGTSNTGELFF.

This clone has a single count. The rearrangement uses TRBV2 and TRBJ2-2, with 8 bases lining up with TRBD1. V was pared by 8 bases and J by 6 bases, with 8 bases of the junction left unmatched. CDR1 and CDR2 from the germline V gene are SNHLY and FYNNEI. This CDR3 is 14 amino acids long. This chain's CDR3 is CASAGQGNAGELFF. The DNA of the CDR3 is TGTGCCAGCGCAGGACAGGGTAACGCCGGGGAGCTGTTTTTT.

This clone has only a few counts. This chain links TRBV29-1 with TRBJ2-5, with 7 bases lining up with TRBD1. CDR1 is SQVTM and CDR2 is ANQGSEA in the germline V gene. The CDR3 has 14 residues. Trimming took 4 bases from V and 2 from J; bases not matched to a gene: 7. CDR3 in DNA: TGCAGCGTTGCCCTGGGACAGAGACAAGAGACCCAGTACTTC. Amino acid sequence: CSVALGQRQETQYF.

V and J are TRBV11-1 and TRBJ2-1; 9 bases match TRBD2. In germline, CDR1 is SGHAT, CDR2 FQDESV (reference sequence). The V and J ends lost 2 bases and 2 bases, in that order; junction bases with no gene match: 4. This CDR3 spans 16 amino acids. The CDR3 loop is CASSLLGGRAYNEQFF. The CDR3 region has the DNA TGTGCCAGCAGCTTACTAGGCGGGAGGGCCTACAATGAGCAGTTCTTC. The whole variable domain, remainder taken from reference TRBV11-1 and TRBJ2-1, is EAEVAQSPRYKITEKSQAVAFWCDPISGHATLYWYRQILGQGPELLVQFQDESVVDDSQLPKDRFSAERLKGVDSTLKIQPAELGDSAMYLCASSLLGGRAYNEQFFGPGTRLTVL.

In its sample, this clone was seen a few times. The chain uses TRBV7-9 and TRBJ2-5; no firm D call. V lost 2 bases to trimming and J lost 5 bases, with 9 bases between them. Germline CDR1 reads SEHNR; CDR2 reads FQNEAQ (reference sequence). The CDR3 extends over 13 amino acids. CDR3 amino acids: CASSLFDSETQYF. The CDR3 DNA is TGTGCCAGCAGCTTATTCGATAGCGAGACCCAGTACTTC. The entire variable domain, with the rest obtained from reference TRBV7-9 and TRBJ2-5, is as follows: DTGVSQNPRHKITKRGQNVTFRCDPISEHNRLYWYRQTLGQGPEFLTYFQNEAQLEKSRLLSDRFSAERPKGSFSTLEIQRTEQGDSAMYLCASSLFDSETQYFGPGTRLLVL.

The chain combines TRBV7-7 with TRBJ2-1; no clear D gene. There are 15 residues in the CDR3. Germline CDR1 SSHAT, CDR2 FNYEAQ (reference sequence). Trimming shortened V by 5 bases and J by 6 bases, and 17 bases separated the two germline ends. The CDR3 loop reads CASSLEWDTRNEQFF. CDR3 nucleotides: TGTGCCAGCAGCCTCGAGTGGGATACCCGCAATGAGCAGTTCTTC.

This clone was counted between two and nine times. The rearrangement links TRBV7-2 to TRBJ1-6; 7 bases align to TRBD1. The length of the CDR3 is 16 residues. The trim removed 4 bases at V and 6 bases at J, leaving 9 bases unmatched. The germline CDR1 and CDR2 sequences are SGHTA and FQGNSA. CDR3: CASSSRETGFNSPLHF. CDR3 nucleotide sequence: TGTGCCAGCAGCTCACGAGAGACAGGGTTTAATTCACCCCTCCACTTT.

The genes are TRBV7-2 and TRBJ2-5; D is ambiguous. V was cut by 3 bases and J by 4 bases, with 9 bases left in between. CDR3 length: 13 amino acids. Germline loops: CDR1 SGHTA, CDR2 FQGNSA. The CDR3 DNA follows: TGTGCCAGCAGCTTGCGAGCGAGAGAGACCCAGTACTTC. Residues: CASSLRARETQYF. Filled out from reference TRBV7-2 and TRBJ2-5, the complete variable domain reads GAGVSQSPSNKVTEKGKDVELRCDPISGHTALYWYRQSLGQGLEFLIYFQGNSAPDKSGLPSDRFSAERTGGSVSTLTIQRTQQEDSAVYLCASSLRARETQYFGPGTRLLVL.

This clone showed up just a few times. V gene TRBV30 combines with J gene TRBJ1-1, with D maybe TRBD1 (5 bases). This CDR3 is built from 12 residues. V lost 5 bases, J lost 3 bases, and 10 bases lay in between. From germline, CDR1 is GTSNPN and CDR2 SVGIG (reference sequence). CDR3 DNA sequence: TGTGCCTGGGGAGGGGAGTACACTGAAGCTTTCTTT. The encoded protein is CAWGGEYTEAFF.

The chain links TRBV7-3 to TRBJ2-1; D not resolved. The germline CDR1 and CDR2 sequences are SGHTA and FQGTGA. The CDR3 loop spans 15 amino acids. V gave up 3 bases and J gave up 0 bases, with 9 bases separating them. This CDR3 is CASSLAANSYNEQFF. DNA of the CDR3: TGTGCCAGCAGCTTGGCGGCGAACTCCTACAATGAGCAGTTCTTC. Full variable domain (outside the CDR3, taken from reference TRBV7-3 and TRBJ2-1): GAGVSQTPSNKVTEKGKYVELRCDPISGHTALYWYRQSLGQGPEFLIYFQGTGAADDSGLPNDRFFAVRPEGSVSTLKIQRTERGDSAVYLCASSLAANSYNEQFFGPGTRLTVL.

Only one count was recorded for this clone. The chain employs TRBV5-1 and TRBJ2-5; possibly TRBD1 or TRBD2 for D (5 bases each). Germline V gene lookup returns CDR1 SGHRS and CDR2 YFSETQ. Trimming cost V 1 base and J 6 bases, with 16 bases left between them. The CDR3 loop spans 15 amino acids. The CDR3 nucleotides are TGCGCCAGCAGCTTGTTGGCTTCCGAGGGGCAGACCCAGTACTTC. Translated: CASSLLASEGQTQYF.

This clone was observed a handful of times. The chain has TRBV30 and TRBJ2-2, with D maybe TRBD1 (5 bases). The V end was cut by 0 bases, the J end by 4 bases, with 9 bases between. The CDR3 contains 14 residues. Germline V gene lookup returns CDR1 GTSNPN and CDR2 SVGIG (reference sequence). In DNA form, the CDR3 reads TGTGCCTGGAGTGTAGGGGTGTCCACCGGGGAGCTGTTTTTT. Protein: CAWSVGVSTGELFF. The full variable domain, completed using reference TRBV30 and TRBJ2-2, is SQTIHQWPATLVQPVGSPLSLECTVEGTSNPNLYWYRQAAGRGLQLLFYSVGIGQISSEVPQNLSASRPQDRQFILSSKKLLLSDSGFYLCAWSVGVSTGELFFGEGSRLTVL.

The chain carries TRBV7-2 and TRBJ1-1; D gene unclear. This CDR3 has 14 residues. V dropped 5 bases and J dropped 4 bases, with 14 bases sitting between them. CDR1 SGHTA and CDR2 FQGNSA come from the germline V gene. CDR3 amino acids: CASSLSRAFTEAFF. The CDR3 DNA reads TGTGCCAGCAGCCTAAGTCGGGCCTTCACTGAAGCTTTCTTT.

V gene TRBV7-2 combines with J gene TRBJ2-1; D is possibly TRBD2 (6 bases). CDR3 size: 12 residues. Trimming left V 0 bases short and J 9 bases short, with 6 bases between. CDR1 SGHTA and CDR2 FQGNSA come from the germline V gene. In DNA, the CDR3 is TGTGCCAGCAGCTTAGCGGGGGGTGAGCAGTTCTTC. Its translation is CASSLAGGEQFF. Filled out from reference TRBV7-2 and TRBJ2-1, the complete variable domain reads GAGVSQSPSNKVTEKGKDVELRCDPISGHTALYWYRQSLGQGLEFLIYFQGNSAPDKSGLPSDRFSAERTGGSVSTLTIQRTQQEDSAVYLCASSLAGGEQFFGPGTRLTVL.

This clone showed up just a few times. The rearrangement links TRBV18 to TRBJ2-7, with TRBD1 as a possible D gene (5 bases). This CDR3 has 15 amino acids. V lost 0 bases, J lost 1 base, and 10 bases lay in between. The germline gives CDR1 KGHSH, CDR2 LQKENI. CDR3 amino acids: CASSPPGRGSYEQYF. CDR3 DNA sequence: TGTGCCAGCTCACCACCCGGTAGGGGATCCTACGAGCAGTACTTC. The full variable domain, its missing parts supplied by reference TRBV18 and TRBJ2-7, is NAGVMQNPRHLVRRRGQEARLRCSPMKGHSHVYWYRQLPEEGLKFMVYLQKENIIDESGMPKERFSAEFPKEGPSILRIQQVVRGDSAAYFCASSPPGRGSYEQYFGPGTRLTVT.

For the CDR3, the DNA is TGTGCCTGGAGTTCAGGAAGCGGGAGATTACGCGAGCAGTACTTC. Its translation: CAWSSGSGRLREQYF. This chain joins TRBV30 and TRBJ2-7; 8 bases are a match to TRBD2. Germline CDR1 GTSNPN, CDR2 SVGIG (reference sequence). Trimming removed 2 bases from V and 6 bases from J; junction bases left unmatched: 12. The CDR3 is made up of 15 amino acids.

The rearrangement uses TRBV4-2 and TRBJ2-1; possibly TRBD1 or TRBD2 for D (5 bases each). The V gene's germline CDR1 is LGHNA and CDR2 YNFKEQ. The CDR3 totals 17 residues. V dropped 4 bases and J dropped 0 bases, with 16 bases sitting between them. The CDR3 spells CASSRGLGESSYNEQFF. The CDR3 region has the DNA TGTGCCAGCAGCCGAGGGTTGGGGGAAAGCTCCTACAATGAGCAGTTCTTC.

The chain recombines TRBV29-1 with TRBJ1-6; 7 nucleotides match TRBD1. With 0 bases clipped from V and 10 bases from J, the junction kept 6 bases outside the gene matches. This CDR3 is built from 14 residues. CDR1 is SQVTM and CDR2 is ANQGSEA in the germline V gene. CDR3 region: CSVEDAAGGSPLHF. The CDR3 bases are TGCAGCGTTGAAGATGCGGCAGGGGGATCACCCCTCCACTTT.

A few counts support this clone. This chain uses TRBV4-3 with TRBJ2-2; D is undetermined. Trimming stripped 1 base from V and 4 bases from J, with 7 bases between. The CDR3 is 14 amino acids. The germline gives CDR1 LGHNA, CDR2 YSLEER. CDR3 region: CASSQGGSTGELFF. For the CDR3, the DNA is TGCGCCAGCAGCCAAGGAGGTAGCACCGGGGAGCTGTTTTTT.

This clone has more than one count but fewer than ten. The chain carries TRBV2 and TRBJ2-1; possibly TRBD2 for D (6 bases). With 6 bases removed from V and 9 bases from J, the gap between germline ends came to 12 bases. CDR3 length equals 12 residues. Germline values: CDR1 SNHLY, CDR2 FYNNEI. CDR3 sequence reads: CASSPAGGEQFF. CDR3 DNA sequence: TGTGCCAGCAGCCCCGCCGGGGGTGAGCAGTTCTTC.

This chain connects TRBV7-9 to TRBJ1-2, with a tentative D call TRBD1 (6 bases). CDR1 and CDR2 from the germline V gene are SEHNR and FQNEAQ (reference sequence). V dropped 2 bases and J dropped 8 bases, with 12 bases sitting between them. The CDR3 totals 13 residues. The CDR3 DNA is TGTGCCAGCAGCTTACGGTCAGGGGTAGGCTACACCTTC. Amino acid sequence: CASSLRSGVGYTF.

This clone has ten or more counts. The chain combines TRBV4-1 with TRBJ2-2; possible D gene TRBD2, 5 bases. V dropped 0 bases and J dropped 1 base, with 9 bases sitting between them. Germline CDR1 and CDR2: MGHRA and YSYEKL. CDR3 length equals 16 residues. The CDR3 DNA reads TGCGCCAGCAGCCAAGACCCGGGGAGGAACACCGGGGAGCTGTTTTTT. Translation: CASSQDPGRNTGELFF.

The chain joins TRBV5-1 to TRBJ2-2; D perhaps matches TRBD1 (6 bases). The CDR3 is made up of 16 amino acids. Germline loops: CDR1 SGHRS, CDR2 YFSETQ. V was trimmed by 0 bases and J by 0 bases, leaving 9 bases between them. The CDR3 DNA reads TGCGCCAGCAGCTTGGCTTCAGGGGCGAACACCGGGGAGCTGTTTTTT. Protein: CASSLASGANTGELFF.

J is TRBJ2-1 and V is TRBV4-1; 7 bases are shared with TRBD2. The CDR3 contains 15 residues. From germline, CDR1 is MGHRA and CDR2 YSYEKL. V gave up 0 bases and J gave up 12 bases; unmatched junction bases: 11. This chain's CDR3 is CASSQEAGELHLQFF. The CDR3 DNA sequence: TGCGCCAGCAGCCAAGAGGCGGGGGAGTTGCATTTGCAGTTCTTC.

The rearrangement uses TRBV6-1 and TRBJ2-1; no firm D call. The length of the CDR3 is 15 residues. V was clipped by 1 base and J by 0 bases, with 7 bases between them. CDR1 MNHNS and CDR2 SASEGT come from the germline V gene. CDR3 sequence reads: CASSEDPRSYNEQFF. CDR3 nucleotides: TGTGCCAGCAGTGAAGATCCCCGCTCCTACAATGAGCAGTTCTTC.

The chain combines TRBV29-1 with TRBJ2-3; the D is unclear. V was cut by 4 bases and J by 3 bases, with 5 bases left in between. Germline lookup yields CDR1 SQVTM and CDR2 ANQGSEA. CDR3 length equals 11 residues. The CDR3 here is CSVGATDTQYF. For the CDR3, the DNA is TGCAGCGTTGGGGCAACAGATACGCAGTATTTT.

Only a few counts were recorded for this clone. V gene TRBV7-3 combines with J gene TRBJ1-2; the D gene is possibly TRBD1 (6 bases). The V and J ends lost 0 bases and 8 bases respectively, with 10 bases between them. Germline V gene lookup returns CDR1 SGHTA and CDR2 FQGTGA. The CDR3 is 13 residues long. CDR3 DNA sequence: TGTGCCAGCAGCTTAACAGCAGGGGCAGGCTACACCTTC. Its protein product is CASSLTAGAGYTF. Complete variable domain (other parts from reference TRBV7-3 and TRBJ1-2): GAGVSQTPSNKVTEKGKYVELRCDPISGHTALYWYRQSLGQGPEFLIYFQGTGAADDSGLPNDRFFAVRPEGSVSTLKIQRTERGDSAVYLCASSLTAGAGYTFGSGTRLTVV.

The chain joins TRBV9 to TRBJ2-7; 10 nucleotides match TRBD2. The germline gives CDR1 SGDLS, CDR2 YYNGEE. The CDR3 is 15 residues long. V was clipped by 1 base and J by 1 base; unmatched bases: 2. DNA of the CDR3: TGTGCCAGCAGCGTAACTAGCGGGGCGTCCTACGAGCAGTACTTC. It translates to CASSVTSGASYEQYF.